Each of the 3 T cell receptor beta chains below was sequenced from the same sample in a study of CD8 T cells in ankylosing spondylitis. TCRdb recomputed calls from the 5' RACE reads with MiXCR, one row per CDR3 protein. Of roughly 200,000 distinct CDR3 sequences detected, 9.5% to 15% appear once; the ten largest clones hold approximately 16%. The sample comprised blood, either unsorted or a sorted T cell fraction (not recorded which). The receptor source for this set is a male donor with ankylosing spondylitis or in good health (not recorded which).

The chain uses TRBV4-1 and TRBJ2-3; D is ambiguous. The V gene lost 0 bases and the J gene lost 2 bases, with 12 bases spanning the gap. CDR3 length: 16 amino acids. Germline V gives CDR1 MGHRA, CDR2 YSYEKL. CDR3 protein: CASSQDTALPTDTQYF. CDR3 nucleotides: TGCGCCAGCAGCCAAGATACGGCACTACCCACAGATACGCAGTATTTT.

Only a few counts were recorded for this clonotype. The chain joins TRBV12-5 to TRBJ2-1, with 9 bases identical to TRBD2. CDR1 and CDR2 (germline): LGHNT, FRNRAP. This CDR3 contains 18 residues. V lost 4 bases and J lost 0; bases outside the gene matches: 10. The DNA of the CDR3 is TGTGCTAGTGGTTCCACACCATCGACTAGCGGCTCCTACAATGAGCAGTTCTTC. The encoded protein is CASGSTPSTSGSYNEQFF.

The rearrangement joins TRBV5-1 to TRBJ1-2, with 8 bases lining up with TRBD1. The V gene end was trimmed by 4 bases and the J gene end by 3 bases; junction bases not matched to a gene: 11. The length of the CDR3 is 16 residues. Germline-derived CDR1 and CDR2 are SGHRS and YFSETQ. The CDR3 here is CASSVPTGDNDYGYTF. CDR3 DNA sequence: TGCGCCAGCAGCGTCCCGACAGGGGATAATGACTATGGCTACACCTTC.